The present T cell receptor (beta chain) was sequenced within a study of T cell responses to AZD1222 COVID-19 vaccine. The protocol was immunoSEQ multiplex PCR, while the TCRdb copy is restricted to in-frame clones and leaves out a portion. The sample includes 85,000 to 130,000 clones, 85% to 90% of them seen just once. This CDR3 spans 12 amino acids. Germline CDR1 LGHNA, CDR2 YSLEER. Trimming cost V 3 bases and J 10 bases, with 10 bases left between them. The input for sequencing was peripheral blood, taken on day 0 of AZD1222 vaccination. The chain recombines TRBV4-3 with TRBJ2-1; D may be TRBD1 or TRBD2 (5 bases each). This TCR came from an adult in good health. The CDR3 here is CASSQGTFEQFF. The CDR3, as DNA: TGCGCCAGCAGCCAGGGGACCTTCGAGCAGTTCTTC.